The rows below give T cell receptor beta chains drawn from one sample of a study of cytomegalovirus exposure and HLA in healthy donors. Profiled with immunoSEQ multiplex PCR; TCRdb holds only in-frame clones, not every one. The repertoire includes about 110,000 clones, less than 80% of them detected once, and about 4% sits in the top ten. Sequenced: PBMCs. The receptors here all came from a woman aged 40 to 50 in good health and CMV-seropositive. Both conserved end residues are part of each CDR3. Each record gives: CDR3 DNA, CDR3 protein, clone size, V gene, D gene, J gene. A D gene is named only where the DNA matches it firmly. Clone size, where shown, is once, few, many, or a class for clones that have expanded.

DNA: TGCGCCAGCAGCTTGATGGGACTAGCGGAGAGGCACTACGAGCAGTACTTC; CDR3: CASSLMGLAERHYEQYF; size: NA; V: TRBV5-1; D: TRBD2; J: TRBJ2-7
DNA: TGTGCCAGCAGGACAGGGGAGGGACGGGCTTTCTTT; CDR3: CASRTGEGRAFF; size: NA; V: TRBV28; D: TRBD1; J: TRBJ1-1
DNA: TGTGCCTGGAGTCAAACCTGGACAGCTAATTCACCCCTCCACTTT; CDR3: CAWSQTWTANSPLHF; size: NA; V: TRBV30; D: NA; J: TRBJ1-6
DNA: TGTGCCAGCAGCGGTAGACTAGCGGGGGGTTCGGACACCGGGGAGCTGTTTTTT; CDR3: CASSGRLAGGSDTGELFF; size: NA; V: TRBV9; D: TRBD2; J: TRBJ2-2
DNA: TGCGCCAGCAGCTTGAAACAGGAAGTGAACACTGGAGCTTTCTTT; CDR3: CASSLKQEVNTGAFF; size: NA; V: TRBV5-1; D: NA; J: TRBJ1-1
DNA: TGTGCCAGCAGTAAGGACAGGGGCCTAAATCAGCCCCAGCATTTT; CDR3: CASSKDRGLNQPQHF; size: NA; V: TRBV2; D: TRBD1; J: TRBJ1-5
DNA: TGCGCCAGCAGCGGGGAGGGAGTTAGGAATGAGCAGTTCTTC; CDR3: CASSGEGVRNEQFF; size: NA; V: TRBV5-1; D: TRBD2; J: TRBJ2-1
DNA: TGTGCCAGTAGTATATTCGGCGAGGTCTCTGGAAACACCATATATTTT; CDR3: CASSIFGEVSGNTIYF; size: NA; V: TRBV19; D: NA; J: TRBJ1-3
DNA: TGTGCCTGGAGTGGAGGGGGACAGCGCTACGAGCAGTACTTC; CDR3: CAWSGGGQRYEQYF; size: NA; V: TRBV30; D: TRBD1; J: TRBJ2-7
DNA: TGCGCCAGCAGCCACCTACCTCAGACAGGGCTATTCAATGGCTACACCTTC; CDR3: CASSHLPQTGLFNGYTF; size: few; V: TRBV5-1; D: TRBD1; J: TRBJ1-2
DNA: TGCGCCAGCAGCTTGTCCGACAGGGGGTGGAACACTGAAGCTTTCTTT; CDR3: CASSLSDRGWNTEAFF; size: NA; V: TRBV5-1; D: TRBD1; J: TRBJ1-1
DNA: TGTGCCACCAGCAGAGAGTACGGGGGGCACAATGAGCAGTTCTTC; CDR3: CATSREYGGHNEQFF; size: NA; V: TRBV15; D: NA; J: TRBJ2-1
DNA: TGTGCCAGCAGTGAAGTTGCGGACAGGGACACCGGGGAGCTGTTTTTT; CDR3: CASSEVADRDTGELFF; size: NA; V: TRBV2; D: TRBD1; J: TRBJ2-2
DNA: TGTGCCAGCAGTGACGGAGCCTACGAGCAGTACTTC; CDR3: CASSDGAYEQYF; size: NA; V: TRBV2; D: NA; J: TRBJ2-7
DNA: TGCGCCAGCAGCCCCGGGACAGGGAGCGGCTACACCTTC; CDR3: CASSPGTGSGYTF; size: NA; V: TRBV4-3; D: TRBD1; J: TRBJ1-2
DNA: TGTGCCAGCAGCTTAGGGACAGAGACCTACGAGCAGTACTTC; CDR3: CASSLGTETYEQYF; size: NA; V: TRBV13; D: NA; J: TRBJ2-7
DNA: TGTGCCAGCAGCCAAGAAGGTGTGACAGGGGTGGATCGGCCCCAGCATTTT; CDR3: CASSQEGVTGVDRPQHF; size: NA; V: TRBV4-2; D: TRBD1; J: TRBJ1-5
DNA: TGTTCCAGCAGCTCCATCCAAGAGACCCAGTACTTC; CDR3: CSSSSIQETQYF; size: NA; V: TRBV7-9; D: NA; J: TRBJ2-5
DNA: TGCGCCAGCAGCTTGGACGGAAACAGGGGGCCATACGAGCAGTACTTC; CDR3: CASSLDGNRGPYEQYF; size: NA; V: TRBV5-1; D: TRBD1; J: TRBJ2-7
DNA: TGTGCCAGCAGTCGGGAACACACAGGGACGGGGGGGGCCAACGTCCTGACTTTC; CDR3: CASSREHTGTGGANVLTF; size: NA; V: TRBV2; D: NA; J: TRBJ2-6
DNA: TGCGCCAGCAGCAATAGCAATGAGCAGTACTTC; CDR3: CASSNSNEQYF; size: NA; V: TRBV4-1; D: NA; J: TRBJ2-5
DNA: TGTGCCAGCAGCACGACAGAGAACACTGAAGCTTTCTTT; CDR3: CASSTTENTEAFF; size: NA; V: TRBV6-1; D: NA; J: TRBJ1-1
DNA: TGTGCCAGCAGCAGTACTAGCTACAATGAGCAGTTCTTC; CDR3: CASSSTSYNEQFF; size: NA; V: TRBV7-9; D: NA; J: TRBJ2-1